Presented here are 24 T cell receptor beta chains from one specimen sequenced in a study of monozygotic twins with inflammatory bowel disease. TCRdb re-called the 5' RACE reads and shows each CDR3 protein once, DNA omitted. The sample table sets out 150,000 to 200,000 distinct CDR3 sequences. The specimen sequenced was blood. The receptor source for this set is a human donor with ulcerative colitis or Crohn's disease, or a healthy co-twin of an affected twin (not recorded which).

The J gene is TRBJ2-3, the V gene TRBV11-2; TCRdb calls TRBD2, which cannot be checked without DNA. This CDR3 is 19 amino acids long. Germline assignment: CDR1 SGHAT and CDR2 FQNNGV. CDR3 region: CASSSGAVAGGPSTDTQYF.

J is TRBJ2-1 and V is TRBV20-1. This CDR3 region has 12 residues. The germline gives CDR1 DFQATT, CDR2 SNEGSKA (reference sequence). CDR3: CSASTLGNEQFF.

The CDR3 is CASTLDRGLRYGYTF. The chain recombines TRBV7-2 with TRBJ1-2; TCRdb's D call of TRBD1 is untestable without DNA. Germline V CDR1 and CDR2: SGHTA, FQGNSA. The CDR3 consists of 15 residues.

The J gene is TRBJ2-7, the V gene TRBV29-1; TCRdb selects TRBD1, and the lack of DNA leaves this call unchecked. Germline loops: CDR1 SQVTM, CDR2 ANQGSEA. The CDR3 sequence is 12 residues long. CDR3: CSVGRGNYEQYF.

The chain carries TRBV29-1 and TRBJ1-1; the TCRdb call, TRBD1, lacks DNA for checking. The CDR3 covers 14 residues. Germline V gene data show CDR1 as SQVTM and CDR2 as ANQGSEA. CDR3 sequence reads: CSVSGQGANTEAFF.

The CDR3 here is CASSQIPENPGNTKYF. The chain uses TRBV5-1 and TRBJ1-3. The germline CDR1 and CDR2 sequences are SGHRS and YFSETQ. CDR3 length: 16 amino acids.

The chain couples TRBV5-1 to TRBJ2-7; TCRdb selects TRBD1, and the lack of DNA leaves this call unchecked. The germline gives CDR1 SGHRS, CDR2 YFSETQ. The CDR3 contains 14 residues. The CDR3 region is CASSFRDRGHEQYF.

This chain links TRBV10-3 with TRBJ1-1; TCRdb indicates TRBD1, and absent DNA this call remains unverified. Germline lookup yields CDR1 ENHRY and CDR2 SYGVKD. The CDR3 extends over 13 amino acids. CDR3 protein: CAISGWEGQEAFF.

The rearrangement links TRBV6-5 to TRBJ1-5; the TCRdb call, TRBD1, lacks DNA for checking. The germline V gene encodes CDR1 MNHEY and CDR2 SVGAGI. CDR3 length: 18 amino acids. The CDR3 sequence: CASSYSNRQYYSNQPQHF.

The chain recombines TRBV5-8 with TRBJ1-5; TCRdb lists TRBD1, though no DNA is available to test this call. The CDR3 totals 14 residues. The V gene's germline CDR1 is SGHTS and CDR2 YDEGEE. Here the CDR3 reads CASSRYRSNQPQHF.

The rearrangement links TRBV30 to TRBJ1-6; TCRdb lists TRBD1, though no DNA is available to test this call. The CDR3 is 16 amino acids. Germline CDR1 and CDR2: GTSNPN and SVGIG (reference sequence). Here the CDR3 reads CAWSVSGPRGNSPLHF.

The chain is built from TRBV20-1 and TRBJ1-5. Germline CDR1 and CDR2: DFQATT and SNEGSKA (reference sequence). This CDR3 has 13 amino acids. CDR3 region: CSARVTGNQPQHF.

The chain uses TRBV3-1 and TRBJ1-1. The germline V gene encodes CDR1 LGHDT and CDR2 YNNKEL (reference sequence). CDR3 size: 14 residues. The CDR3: CASSQVAGETEAFF.

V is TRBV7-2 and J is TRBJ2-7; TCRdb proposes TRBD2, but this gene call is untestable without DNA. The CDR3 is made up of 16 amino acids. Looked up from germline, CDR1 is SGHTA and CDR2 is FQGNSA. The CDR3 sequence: CASSLSSGGPGYEQYF.

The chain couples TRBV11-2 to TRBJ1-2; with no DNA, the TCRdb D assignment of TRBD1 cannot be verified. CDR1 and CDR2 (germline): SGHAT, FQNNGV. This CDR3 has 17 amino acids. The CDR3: CASSLDGAPQANYGYTF.

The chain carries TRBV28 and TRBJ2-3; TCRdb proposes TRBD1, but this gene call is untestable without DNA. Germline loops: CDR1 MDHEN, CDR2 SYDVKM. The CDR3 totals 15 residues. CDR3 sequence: CASRGGGVTTDTQYF.

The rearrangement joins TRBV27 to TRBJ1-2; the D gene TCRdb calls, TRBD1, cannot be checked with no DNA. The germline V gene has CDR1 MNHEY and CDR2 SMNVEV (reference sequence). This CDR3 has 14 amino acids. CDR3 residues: CASTPGGEDYGYTF.

CDR3 protein: CATGGDYGYTF. The chain employs TRBV7-9 and TRBJ1-2. Germline CDR1 is SEHNR and CDR2 is FQNEAQ (reference sequence). This CDR3 comprises 11 residues.

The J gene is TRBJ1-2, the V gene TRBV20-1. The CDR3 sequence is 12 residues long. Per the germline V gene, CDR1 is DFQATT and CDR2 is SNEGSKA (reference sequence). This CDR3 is CSASSGNDGYTF.

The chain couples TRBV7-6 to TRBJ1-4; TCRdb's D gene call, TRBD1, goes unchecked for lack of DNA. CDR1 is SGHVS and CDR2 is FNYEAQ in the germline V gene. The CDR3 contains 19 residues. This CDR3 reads CASSLGSGQGPRSREKLFF.

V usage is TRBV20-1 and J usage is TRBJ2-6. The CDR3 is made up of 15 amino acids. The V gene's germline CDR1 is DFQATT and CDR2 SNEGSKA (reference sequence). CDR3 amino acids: CSADGRALGANVLTF.

The CDR3 reads CASSLSGAMNTEAFF. The chain recombines TRBV7-3 with TRBJ1-1; as DNA is missing, the TRBD1 call by TCRdb cannot be tested. Germline V gene data show CDR1 as SGHTA and CDR2 as FQGTGA. The CDR3 runs to 15 residues. The full variable domain, in which reference TRBV7-3 and TRBJ1-1 provide the parts outside the CDR3, is GAGVSQTPSNKVTEKGKYVELRCDPISGHTALYWYRQSLGQGPEFLIYFQGTGAADDSGLPNDRFFAVRPEGSVSTLKIQRTERGDSAVYLCASSLSGAMNTEAFFGQGTRLTVV.

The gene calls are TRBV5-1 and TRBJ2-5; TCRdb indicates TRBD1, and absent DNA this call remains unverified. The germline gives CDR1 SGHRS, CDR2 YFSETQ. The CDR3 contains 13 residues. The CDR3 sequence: CASSPRTGETQYF.

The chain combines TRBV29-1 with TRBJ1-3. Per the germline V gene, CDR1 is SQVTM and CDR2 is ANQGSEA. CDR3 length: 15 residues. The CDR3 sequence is CSVVVAWDLGNTIYF. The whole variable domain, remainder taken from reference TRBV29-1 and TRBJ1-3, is SAVISQKPSRDICQRGTSLTIQCQVDSQVTMMFWYRQQPGQSLTLIATANQGSEATYESGFVIDKFPISRPNLTFSTLTVSNMSPEDSSIYLCSVVVAWDLGNTIYFGEGSWLTVV.